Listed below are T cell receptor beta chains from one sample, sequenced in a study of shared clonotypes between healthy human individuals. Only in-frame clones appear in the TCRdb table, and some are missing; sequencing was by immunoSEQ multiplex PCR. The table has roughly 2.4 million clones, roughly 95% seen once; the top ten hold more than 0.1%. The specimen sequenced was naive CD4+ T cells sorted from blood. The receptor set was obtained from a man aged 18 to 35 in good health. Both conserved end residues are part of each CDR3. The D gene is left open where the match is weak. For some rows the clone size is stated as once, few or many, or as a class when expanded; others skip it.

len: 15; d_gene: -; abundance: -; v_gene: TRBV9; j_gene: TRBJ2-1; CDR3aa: CASSLEGGPSNEQFF; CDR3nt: TGTGCCAGCAGCCTGGAGGGGGGTCCTTCCAATGAGCAGTTCTTC
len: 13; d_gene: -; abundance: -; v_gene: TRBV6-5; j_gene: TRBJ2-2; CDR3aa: CASTPGVAGELFF; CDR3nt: TGTGCCAGCACCCCGGGGGTCGCCGGGGAGCTGTTTTTT
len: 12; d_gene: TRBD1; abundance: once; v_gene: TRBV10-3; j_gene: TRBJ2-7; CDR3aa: CAISEGTGVPYF; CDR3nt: TGTGCCATCAGTGAAGGGACAGGAGTCCCATACTTC
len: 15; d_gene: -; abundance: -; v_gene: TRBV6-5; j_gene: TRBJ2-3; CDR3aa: CASSYNPGGTDTQYF; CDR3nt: TGTGCCAGCAGTTATAATCCCGGCGGCACAGATACGCAGTATTTT
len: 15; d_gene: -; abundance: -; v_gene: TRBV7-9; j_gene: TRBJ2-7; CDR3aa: CASSLALLETGEQYF; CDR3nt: TGTGCCAGCAGCTTAGCACTCCTAGAGACTGGTGAGCAGTACTTC
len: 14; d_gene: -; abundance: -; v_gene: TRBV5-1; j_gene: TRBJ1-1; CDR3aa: CASSLEPHNTEAFF; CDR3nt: TGCGCCAGCAGCTTGGAGCCACATAACACTGAAGCTTTCTTT
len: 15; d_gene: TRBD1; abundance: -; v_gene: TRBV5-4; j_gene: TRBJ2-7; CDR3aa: CASSLVDRVLHEQYF; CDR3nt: TGTGCCAGCAGCTTGGTGGACAGGGTTCTCCACGAGCAGTACTTC
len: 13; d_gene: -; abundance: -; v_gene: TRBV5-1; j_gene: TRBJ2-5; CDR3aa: CASSFVSEETQYF; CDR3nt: TGCGCCAGCAGCTTCGTCTCAGAAGAGACCCAGTACTTC
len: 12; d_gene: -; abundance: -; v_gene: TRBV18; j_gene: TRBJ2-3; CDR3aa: CASSPGPDTQYF; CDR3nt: TGTGCCAGCTCACCCGGGCCAGATACGCAGTATTTT
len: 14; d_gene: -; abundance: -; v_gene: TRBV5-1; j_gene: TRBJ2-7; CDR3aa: CASSRGGSIYEQYF; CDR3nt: TGCGCCAGCAGCAGGGGGGGAAGTATTTACGAGCAGTACTTC
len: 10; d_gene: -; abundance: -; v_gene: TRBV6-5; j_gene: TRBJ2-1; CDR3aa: CASGRDEQFF; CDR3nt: TGTGCCAGCGGACGTGATGAGCAGTTCTTC